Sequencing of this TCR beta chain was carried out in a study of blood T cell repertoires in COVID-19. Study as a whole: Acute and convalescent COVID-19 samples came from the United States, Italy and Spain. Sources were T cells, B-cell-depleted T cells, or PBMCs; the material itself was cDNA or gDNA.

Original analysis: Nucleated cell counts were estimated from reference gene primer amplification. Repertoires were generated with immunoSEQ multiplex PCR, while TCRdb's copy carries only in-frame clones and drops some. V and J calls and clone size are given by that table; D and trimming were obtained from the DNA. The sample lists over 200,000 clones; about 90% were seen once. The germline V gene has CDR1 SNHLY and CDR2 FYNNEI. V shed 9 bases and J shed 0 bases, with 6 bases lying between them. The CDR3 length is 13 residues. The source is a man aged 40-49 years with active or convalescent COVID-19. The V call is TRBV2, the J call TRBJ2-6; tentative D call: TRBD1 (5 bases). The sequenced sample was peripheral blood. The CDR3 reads CARGASGANVLTF. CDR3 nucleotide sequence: TGTGCCAGAGGGGCCTCTGGGGCCAACGTCCTGACTTTC. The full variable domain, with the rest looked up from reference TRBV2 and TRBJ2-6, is EPEVTQTPSHQVTQMGQEVILRCVPISNHLYFYWYRQILGQKVEFLVSFYNNEISEKSEIFDDQFSVERPDGSNFTLKIRSTKLEDSAMYFCARGASGANVLTFGAGSRLTVL.